These 10 T cell receptor beta chains came from one sample sequenced in a study of shared clonotypes between healthy human individuals. Method: immunoSEQ multiplex PCR; TCRdb's copy keeps in-frame clones and lacks some. The data show 190,000 or so clones, around 63% seen once. The material sequenced was memory CD4+ T cells sorted from blood. The subset is: CD45RA-negative fraction. The receptors were gathered from a man aged 25 to 40 in good health.

This CDR3 is CASSEIGNTEAFF. In nucleotides, the CDR3 is TGTGCCAGCAGTGAAATAGGGAACACTGAAGCTTTCTTT. This sequence joins TRBV6-1 and TRBJ1-1; D is unresolved. V lost 2 bases, J lost 1 base, and 5 bases lay in between. CDR3 length: 13 amino acids. From germline, CDR1 is MNHNS and CDR2 SASEGT.

The V and J genes are TRBV4-3 and TRBJ2-1; 7 bases map to TRBD2. V shed 0 bases, J shed 4 bases, and the junction held 9 bases outside the gene matches. Germline-derived CDR1 and CDR2 are LGHNA and YSLEER. This CDR3 comprises 17 residues. CDR3 nucleotides: TGCGCCAGCAGCCAAGATCGATGGGCTAGCGGTTACAATGAGCAGTTCTTC. It specifies CASSQDRWASGYNEQFF.

In its sample, this clone was seen many times. The chain recombines TRBV9 with TRBJ1-3, with 10 bases fitting TRBD1. This CDR3 contains 17 residues. CDR1 is SGDLS and CDR2 is YYNGEE in the germline V gene. V was clipped by 0 bases and J by 5 bases; unmatched bases: 8. DNA of the CDR3: TGTGCCAGCAGCGTAGATCCCGGGACAGGGGTTAGAAACACCATATATTTT. Residues: CASSVDPGTGVRNTIYF.

At least ten counts were recorded for this clone. The chain links TRBV2 to TRBJ2-5; D is ambiguous. Germline V CDR1 and CDR2: SNHLY, FYNNEI. Trimming cost V 6 bases and J 2 bases, with 7 bases left between them. The CDR3 contains 12 residues. The CDR3 region is CASSLLQETQYF. The CDR3 coding sequence is TGTGCCAGCAGCTTGTTACAAGAGACCCAGTACTTC.

This clone was picked up many times. The chain carries TRBV29-1 and TRBJ1-1, with TRBD1 as a possible D gene (5 bases). The germline gives CDR1 SQVTM, CDR2 ANQGSEA. The CDR3 runs 11 residues. CDR3 bases: TGCAGTTTCAATAAGGGGACTGAAGCTTTCTTT. Amino acids: CSFNKGTEAFF.

The V call is TRBV7-9, the J call TRBJ1-1; the match to TRBD1 covers 7 bases. CDR1 and CDR2 (germline): SEHNR, FQNEAQ (reference sequence). The length of the CDR3 is 14 residues. V shed 5 bases, J shed 1 base, and the junction held 4 bases outside the gene matches. The CDR3 DNA sequence: TGTGCCAGCAGCCCCGGGACAGAGAACACTGAAGCTTTCTTT. It encodes CASSPGTENTEAFF.

This chain uses TRBV5-3 with TRBJ2-2; 10 bases are a match to TRBD2. TRBV5-3 is recorded as an ORF, its role being uncertain. V dropped 3 bases and J dropped 4; count of bases not matched to a gene: 6. The CDR3 is 16 residues long. The CDR3 loop is CARSSSLAGITGELFF. The DNA for the CDR3 is TGTGCCAGAAGCTCCTCACTAGCGGGGATCACCGGGGAGCTGTTTTTT.

This clone occurred a few times. This chain joins TRBV9 and TRBJ2-3; no reliable D call. Germline CDR1 SGDLS, CDR2 YYNGEE. V lost 0 bases, J lost 3 bases, and 8 bases lay in between. CDR3 size: 14 residues. The DNA of the CDR3 is TGTGCCAGCAGCGTAGGGGCTACAACAGATACGCAGTATTTT. Translation gives CASSVGATTDTQYF.

This chain's CDR3 is CASSPFPGGQVSGYTF. CDR3 coding DNA: TGTGCCAGCTCACCATTCCCCGGGGGCCAAGTCAGCGGCTACACCTTC. The chain combines TRBV18 with TRBJ1-2; weak D call: TRBD1 (6 bases). The CDR3 is made up of 16 amino acids. The V gene's germline CDR1 is KGHSH and CDR2 LQKENI. V lost 2 bases and J lost 8, with 21 bases in between.

The chain carries TRBV6-5 and TRBJ1-1; 7 nucleotides match TRBD1. The ends lost 6 bases at V and 3 bases at J; junction bases unmatched: 10. This CDR3 has 15 amino acids. The germline gives CDR1 MNHEY, CDR2 SVGAGI. DNA for the CDR3: TGTGCCAGCAGCCTACAGGGGAGTGGTTACACTGAAGCTTTCTTT. Protein product: CASSLQGSGYTEAFF.